The present T cell receptor beta chain was sequenced within a study of T cell responses to AZD1222 COVID-19 vaccine. The overall study: Second-dose intervals of approximately 4 or approximately 12 weeks were pooled.

Study conclusions and caveats: Compared with day 0, the breadth and depth of the Spike-specific TCR repertoire rose significantly after two doses of AZD1222. Repertoires were collected only later (after the peak T cell response had occurred). Unmutated regions of variants are reportedly targeted by nearly half of spike-specific TCRs.

Germline CDR1 is SGHAT and CDR2 is FQNNGV. CDR3 length equals 13 residues. The V segment lost 2 bases and the J segment 4 bases; nucleotides outside the gene matches: 1. For this clone: Its antigen is unknown.

Generated by immunoSEQ multiplex PCR, the TCRdb table keeps only in-frame clones and is missing some. Among about 120,000 clones listed, roughly 92% were seen once. The source is an adult in good health. Specimen: peripheral blood, collected on day 0 of AZD1222 vaccination. This chain uses TRBV11-2 with TRBJ2-5, with TRBD2 matching over 7 bases. This CDR3 is CASSLWGGETQYF. CDR3 DNA: TGTGCCAGCAGCTTATGGGGGGGAGAGACCCAGTACTTC.